The clone carrying this TCR beta chain was seen ten or more times. Its target is not known. V gave up 0 bases and J gave up 0 bases, with 20 bases separating them. The CDR3 has 19 residues. The germline CDR1 and CDR2 sequences are SGHKS and YYEKEE (reference sequence). Amplification of TCR beta CDR3 regions was performed using RNA transcripts as template. With the HTBI primer set, the TCR CDR3 went through a first round of RT-PCR. TCRdb re-derived calls from the multiplex PCR reads in MiXCR, one entry per CDR3 protein. This table has 240,000 or so distinct CDR3 sequences, over 15% appearing once. The data were obtained in a study of T cells in Graves' hyperthyroidism and ophthalmopathy. Study conclusions and caveats: A median around 6.4 months before onset, the model predicted ophthalmopathy.

Clinical symptoms, serum thyroxine and TRAb, thyroid ultrasound and orbital computed tomography were used for the diagnoses. The source material was blood. This clonotype originated in a woman aged 18-30 years with Graves' ophthalmopathy. This sequence joins TRBV5-5 and TRBJ2-3, with a tentative D call TRBD2 (5 bases). The CDR3 loop reads CASSLEVPGMASSTDTQYF. The CDR3 DNA follows: TGTGCCAGCAGCTTGGAGGTTCCCGGGATGGCTAGCAGCACAGATACGCAGTATTTT.